These 10 T cell receptor beta chains originate from one sample sequenced in a study of CD8+CD57+ T cells in acquired aplastic anemia. Patients sequenced had flow cytometry evidence of CD8+CD57+ cell expansion. Genomic DNA, the template, was used for profiling of the TCR beta VDJ and CDR3. MiXCR was run by TCRdb on the reads, yielding one entry per CDR3 protein. The sample has around 180,000 distinct CDR3 sequences; about half are singletons. The sequencing sample was made of sorted CD4+, CD8+, or CD8+CD57+ T cells (not recorded which) from PBMCs. These receptors came from a human donor with aplastic anemia.

This clonotype was counted many times. The chain uses TRBV10-3 and TRBJ1-2; D gene ambiguous. V lost 3 bases and J lost 2, with 7 bases in between. The CDR3 runs 13 residues. The germline V gene has CDR1 ENHRY and CDR2 SYGVKD. Written as DNA, the CDR3 is TGTGCCATCAGTGATGGACTAAACTATGGCTACACCTTC. Translating it yields CAISDGLNYGYTF.

This chain uses TRBV15 with TRBJ2-1; D ambiguous. The germline V gene has CDR1 LNHNV and CDR2 YYDKDF (reference sequence). V lost 0 bases and J lost 1, with 10 bases in between. This CDR3 spans 16 amino acids. The CDR3, as DNA: TGTGCCACCAGCAGAGATCGGCCGACTTCCTACAATGAGCAGTTCTTC. Protein sequence: CATSRDRPTSYNEQFF.

The V and J genes are TRBV11-1 and TRBJ2-3, with TRBD2 matching 7 bases. Trimming removed 4 bases from V and 0 bases from J; junction bases left unmatched: 4. The CDR3 covers 15 residues. CDR1 and CDR2 from the germline V gene are SGHAT and FQDESV (reference sequence). Here the CDR3 reads CASSSHSGSTDTQYF. In nucleotides, the CDR3 is TGTGCCAGCAGCTCCCATAGCGGGAGCACAGATACGCAGTATTTT.

Remarks on this clonotype: With a much larger clone just one base away, this may be a read error. V is TRBV11-1 and J is TRBJ1-3, with 7 bases that match TRBD1. V trimming: 5 bases; J trimming: 4 bases; junction bases outside the gene matches: 14. CDR3 length: 17 residues. Germline-derived CDR1 and CDR2 are SGHAT and FQDESV (reference sequence). DNA for the CDR3: TGTGCCAGCAGCGGAGGTCCCGGGACAGCGTTCGGAAACACCATATATTTT. This encodes CASSGGPGTAFGNTIYF.

Ten or more counts support this clonotype. The chain links TRBV12-3 or TRBV12-4 to TRBJ1-2; TRBD1 is a possible D gene (5 bases). CDR3 length: 14 amino acids. V dropped 5 bases and J dropped 4 bases, with 14 bases sitting between them. The CDR3 nucleotides are TGTGCCAGCAGTCACAGGTCTTCGAGCTATGGCTACACCTTC. Its protein is CASSHRSSSYGYTF.

This chain joins TRBV20-1 and TRBJ2-7; D is undetermined. V was pared by 0 bases and J by 2 bases, with 11 bases between. The CDR3 has 14 residues. Germline CDR1 DFQATT, CDR2 SNEGSKA (reference sequence). Written as DNA, the CDR3 is TGCAGTGCTAGAGATCGTTTGAAGACCTACGAGCAGTACTTC. This codes for CSARDRLKTYEQYF.

The chain links TRBV7-2 to TRBJ1-1, with D tentatively TRBD1 (6 bases). CDR1 is SGHTA, CDR2 FQGNSA, per germline. V was pared by 3 bases and J by 5 bases, with 10 bases between. The CDR3 extends over 13 amino acids. CDR3 in amino acids: CASSFGQTTEAFF. CDR3 nucleotide sequence: TGTGCCAGCAGCTTCGGACAGACTACTGAAGCTTTCTTT.

This clonotype was counted ten times or more. The J gene is TRBJ1-2, the V gene TRBV6-1; 7 bases are a match to TRBD1. Germline CDR1 reads MNHNS; CDR2 reads SASEGT. V was pared by 6 bases and J by 5 bases, with 9 bases of the junction left unmatched. This CDR3 is 14 amino acids long. CDR3 loop: CASSGLGTVYGYTF. The CDR3 region has the DNA TGTGCCAGCAGCGGCCTCGGGACAGTTTATGGCTACACCTTC.

The chain links TRBV19 to TRBJ1-1, with TRBD1 matching over 7 bases. V shed 1 base, J shed 4 bases, and the junction held 3 bases outside the gene matches. The CDR3 contains 14 residues. Germline V lookup: CDR1 LNHDA, CDR2 SQIVND (reference sequence). For the CDR3, the DNA is TGTGCCAGTAGTATAGGACAGGGTTTCACTGAAGCTTTCTTT. Its translation: CASSIGQGFTEAFF. The whole variable domain, remainder taken from reference TRBV19 and TRBJ1-1, is DGGITQSPKYLFRKEGQNVTLSCEQNLNHDAMYWYRQDPGQGLRLIYYSQIVNDFQKGDIAEGYSVSREKKESFPLTVTSAQKNPTAFYLCASSIGQGFTEAFFGQGTRLTVV.

The rearrangement uses TRBV10-3 and TRBJ1-2; D not resolved. Between the trimmed V and J ends, which lost 10 bases and 7 bases, there was a span of 13 bases. The CDR3 runs 11 residues. Germline loops: CDR1 ENHRY, CDR2 SYGVKD. CDR3 sequence: CATRAESGYTF. DNA of the CDR3: TGTGCCACGAGGGCGGAGAGTGGCTACACCTTC.